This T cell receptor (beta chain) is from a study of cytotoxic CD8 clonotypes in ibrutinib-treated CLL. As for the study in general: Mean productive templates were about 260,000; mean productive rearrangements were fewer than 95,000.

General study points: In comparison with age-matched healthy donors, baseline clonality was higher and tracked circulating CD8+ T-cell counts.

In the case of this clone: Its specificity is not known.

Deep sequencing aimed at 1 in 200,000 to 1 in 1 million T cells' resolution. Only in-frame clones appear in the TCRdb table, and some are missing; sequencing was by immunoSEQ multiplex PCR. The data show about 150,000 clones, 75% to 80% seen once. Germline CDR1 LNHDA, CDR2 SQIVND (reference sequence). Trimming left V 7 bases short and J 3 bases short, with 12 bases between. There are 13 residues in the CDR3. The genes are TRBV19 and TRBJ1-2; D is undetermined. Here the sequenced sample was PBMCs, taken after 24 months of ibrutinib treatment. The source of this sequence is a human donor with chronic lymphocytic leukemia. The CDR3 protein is CASTDPPDYGYTF. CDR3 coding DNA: TGTGCCAGTACCGACCCCCCGGACTATGGCTACACCTTC.